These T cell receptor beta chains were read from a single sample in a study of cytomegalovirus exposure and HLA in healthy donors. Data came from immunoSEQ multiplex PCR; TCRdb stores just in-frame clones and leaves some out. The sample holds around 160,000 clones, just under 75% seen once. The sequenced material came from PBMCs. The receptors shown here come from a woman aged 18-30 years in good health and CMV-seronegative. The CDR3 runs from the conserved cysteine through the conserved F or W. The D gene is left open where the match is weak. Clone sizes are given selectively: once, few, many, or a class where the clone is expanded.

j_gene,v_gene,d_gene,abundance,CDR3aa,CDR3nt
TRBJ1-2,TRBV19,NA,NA,CASSPSGLTSNYGYTF,TGTGCCAGTAGTCCATCCGGACTGACCTCCAACTATGGCTACACCTTC
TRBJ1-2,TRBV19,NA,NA,CASSIGGVANYGYTF,TGTGCCAGTAGTATTGGGGGCGTAGCTAACTATGGCTACACCTTC
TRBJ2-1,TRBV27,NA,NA,CASSGGGKNEQFF,TGTGCCAGCAGTGGAGGGGGCAAGAATGAGCAGTTCTTC
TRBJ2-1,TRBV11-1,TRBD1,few,CARRINRGNEQFF,TGTGCCAGAAGAATAAACAGGGGAAATGAGCAGTTCTTC
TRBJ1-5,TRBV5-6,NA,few,CASSLNRENQPQHF,TGTGCCAGCAGCTTGAACAGGGAGAATCAGCCCCAGCATTTT
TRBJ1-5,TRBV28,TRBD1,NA,CASSLGDRGNQPQHF,TGTGCCAGCAGTCTCGGGGACAGGGGAAATCAGCCCCAGCATTTT
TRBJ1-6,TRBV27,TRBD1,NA,CASTRTGRYSPLHF,TGTGCCAGCACCAGGACAGGAAGGTATTCACCCCTCCACTTT
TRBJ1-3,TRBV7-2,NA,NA,CASSLAYGSGNTIYF,TGTGCCAGCAGCTTAGCGTACGGGTCGGGAAACACCATATATTTT
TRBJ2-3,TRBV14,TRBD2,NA,CASSRGTSGYTDTQYF,TGTGCCAGCAGCCGAGGGACTAGCGGATACACAGATACGCAGTATTTT
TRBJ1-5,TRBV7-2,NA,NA,CASSADNQPQHF,TGTGCCAGCAGCGCAGACAATCAGCCCCAGCATTTT
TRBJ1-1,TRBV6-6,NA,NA,CASGGSWANTEAFF,TGTGCCAGTGGTGGGTCCTGGGCTAACACTGAAGCTTTCTTT
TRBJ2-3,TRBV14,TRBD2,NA,CASSQDLGGGATDTQYF,TGTGCCAGCAGCCAAGATCTGGGCGGGGGGGCCACAGATACGCAGTATTTT
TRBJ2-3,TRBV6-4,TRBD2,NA,CASSGTGGPGDTQYF,TGTGCCAGCAGTGGGACGGGGGGGCCGGGAGATACGCAGTATTTT
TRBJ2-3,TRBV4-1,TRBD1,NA,CASSPQGSASTDTQYF,TGCGCCAGCAGCCCACAGGGGTCGGCTAGCACAGATACGCAGTATTTT
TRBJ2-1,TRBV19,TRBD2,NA,CASRGLAGDAEQFF,TGTGCCAGTAGAGGACTAGCGGGAGACGCTGAGCAGTTCTTC
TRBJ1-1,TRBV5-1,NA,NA,CASSLRRVNTEAFF,TGCGCCAGCAGCTTGCGGAGGGTCAACACTGAAGCTTTCTTT
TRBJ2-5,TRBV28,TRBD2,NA,CASSLGLAGGPVRTQYF,TGTGCCAGCAGTCTCGGACTAGCGGGGGGGCCAGTACGGACCCAGTACTTC
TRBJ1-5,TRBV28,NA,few,CASSLHRGNQPQHF,TGTGCCAGCAGTTTACATCGGGGAAATCAGCCCCAGCATTTT
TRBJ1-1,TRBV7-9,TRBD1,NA,CATKLTGPTEAFF,TGTGCCACCAAGTTGACAGGGCCCACTGAAGCTTTCTTT
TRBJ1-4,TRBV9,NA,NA,CASSVQATNEKLFF,TGTGCCAGCAGCGTACAGGCAACTAATGAAAAACTGTTTTTT
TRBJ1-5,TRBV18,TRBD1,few,CASSLEGQAYQPQHF,TGTGCCAGCTCACTCGAGGGACAGGCCTATCAGCCCCAGCATTTT
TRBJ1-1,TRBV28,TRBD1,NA,CASSLGAGGTEAFF,TGTGCCAGCAGTTTGGGGGCAGGGGGAACTGAAGCTTTCTTT
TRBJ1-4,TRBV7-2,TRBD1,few,CASSRVTGGYNEKLFF,TGTGCCAGCAGCCGAGTGACAGGGGGTTATAATGAAAAACTGTTTTTT
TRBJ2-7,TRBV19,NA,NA,CASSGRTGSYEQYF,TGTGCCAGTAGTGGGAGGACGGGATCCTACGAGCAGTACTTC
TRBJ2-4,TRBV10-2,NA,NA,CASTPAGAAKNSQYF,TGCGCCAGCACCCCGGCAGGGGCGGCCAAAAACAGTCAGTACTTC
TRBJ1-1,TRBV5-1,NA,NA,CASSLAITVNTEAFF,TGCGCCAGCAGCTTGGCCATTACAGTGAACACTGAAGCTTTCTTT
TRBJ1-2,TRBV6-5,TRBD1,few,CASSSQGAGYGYTF,TGTGCCAGCAGTTCACAGGGGGCGGGCTATGGCTACACCTTC
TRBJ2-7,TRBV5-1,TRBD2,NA,CASSPLAGGNEQYF,TGCGCCAGCAGCCCCTTAGCGGGGGGAAACGAGCAGTACTTC
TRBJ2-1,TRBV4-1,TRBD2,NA,CASSQRGGGASSYNEQFF,TGCGCCAGCAGCCAAAGGGGCGGGGGGGCGAGCTCCTACAATGAGCAGTTCTTC
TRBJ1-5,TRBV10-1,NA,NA,CASSESQWGRSTKGPQHF,TGCGCCAGCAGTGAGTCACAGTGGGGCAGGTCAACAAAGGGGCCCCAGCATTTT
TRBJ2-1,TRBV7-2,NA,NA,CASSVQGTNEQFF,TGTGCCAGCAGCGTCCAGGGTACTAATGAGCAGTTCTTC
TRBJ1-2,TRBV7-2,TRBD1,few,CASSWDRDYGYTF,TGTGCCAGCAGCTGGGACAGGGACTATGGCTACACCTTC
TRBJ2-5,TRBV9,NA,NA,CASSVGGGLWETQYF,TGTGCCAGCAGCGTAGGGGGGGGGCTTTGGGAGACCCAGTACTTC
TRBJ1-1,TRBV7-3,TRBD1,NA,CASSKDRGPNTEAFF,TGTGCCAGCAGCAAAGACAGGGGGCCGAACACTGAAGCTTTCTTT
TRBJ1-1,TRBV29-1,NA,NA,CSVEGQGTTEAFF,TGCAGCGTTGAAGGCCAGGGGACAACTGAAGCTTTCTTT
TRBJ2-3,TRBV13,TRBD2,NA,CASSLGGLAGIGFTDTQYF,TGTGCCAGCAGCTTAGGGGGACTAGCGGGGATAGGGTTCACAGATACGCAGTATTTT
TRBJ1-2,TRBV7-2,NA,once,CASSQSILLGHLNYGYTF,TGTGCCAGCAGCCAGTCGATTTTGTTGGGACACCTAAACTATGGCTACACCTTC
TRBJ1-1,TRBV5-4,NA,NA,CASSPPSGGNAEAFF,TGTGCCAGCAGCCCCCCAAGTGGAGGGAACGCTGAAGCTTTCTTT
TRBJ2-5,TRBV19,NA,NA,CASSPVERAGDQYQETQYF,TGTGCCAGTAGTCCTGTGGAGAGGGCAGGGGATCAGTACCAAGAGACCCAGTACTTC
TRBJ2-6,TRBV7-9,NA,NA,CASSYLGGGANVLTF,TGTGCCAGCAGCTATCTCGGTGGTGGGGCCAACGTCCTGACTTTC
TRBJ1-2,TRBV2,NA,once,CASRQKNGYTF,TGTGCCAGCAGACAGAAAAATGGCTACACCTTC
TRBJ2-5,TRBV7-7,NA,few,CASSLPGGETQYF,TGTGCCAGCAGCCTTCCCGGCGGGGAGACCCAGTACTTC
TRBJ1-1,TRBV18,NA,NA,CASSPPLGRGTEAFF,TGTGCCAGCTCACCACCGTTGGGCAGGGGCACTGAAGCTTTCTTT
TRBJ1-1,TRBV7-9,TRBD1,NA,CASSNTGGARNTEAFF,TGTGCCAGCAGTAATACAGGGGGCGCAAGGAACACTGAAGCTTTCTTT
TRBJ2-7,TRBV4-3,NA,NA,CASSQDHRSYEQYF,TGCGCCAGCAGCCAAGATCACAGGTCCTACGAGCAGTACTTC
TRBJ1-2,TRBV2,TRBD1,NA,CASNEGQGAIIYGYTF,TGTGCCAGCAACGAGGGACAGGGGGCGATCATCTATGGCTACACCTTC
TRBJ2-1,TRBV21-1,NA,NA,CASSKAPRGGESHSSYNEQFF,TGTGCCAGCAGCAAAGCCCCCAGGGGAGGGGAGAGCCACAGCTCCTACAATGAGCAGTTCTTC
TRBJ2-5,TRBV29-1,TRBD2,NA,CSVERGTSRGQGTQYF,TGCAGCGTTGAGAGGGGGACTAGCAGGGGCCAAGGGACCCAGTACTTC
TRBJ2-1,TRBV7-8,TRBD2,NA,CASSLASGIVQFF,TGTGCCAGCAGCTTAGCTAGCGGGATAGTGCAGTTCTTC
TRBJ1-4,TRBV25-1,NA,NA,CASSELDRPEKLFF,TGTGCCAGCAGTGAATTAGACAGGCCGGAAAAACTGTTTTTT
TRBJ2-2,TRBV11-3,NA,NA,CASSPPSANTGELFF,TGTGCCAGCAGCCCCCCTAGCGCGAACACCGGGGAGCTGTTTTTT
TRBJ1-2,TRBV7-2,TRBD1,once,CASSRPGGYGYTF,TGTGCCAGCAGCCGCCCAGGGGGGTATGGCTACACCTTC
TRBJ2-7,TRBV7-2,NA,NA,CASSQQGITHEQYF,TGTGCCAGCAGCCAACAGGGAATTACCCACGAGCAGTACTTC
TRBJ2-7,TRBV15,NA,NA,CATSRDRDFSYEQYF,TGTGCCACCAGCAGAGATAGGGACTTCTCCTACGAGCAGTACTTC